Listed below are T cell receptor beta chains from one sample, sequenced in a study of T cells in localized non-small cell lung cancer. Clones were sequenced by immunoSEQ multiplex PCR, and TCRdb holds only the in-frame ones, with some missing. The table records fewer than 40,000 clones, around 90% of them present only once. This specimen was peripheral blood mononuclear cells, taken before any cancer treatment. The receptors shown here come from a woman aged 35-75 years with stage III lung adenocarcinoma. The CDR3 runs from the conserved cysteine through the conserved F or W.

>15|TRBJ2-1|TRBV9
CASSTHSSGSNEQFF
>15|TRBJ1-1|TRBV6-4
CASSDSPLGGTEAFF
>15|TRBJ2-3|TRBV11-1
CASSATGPSTDTQYF
>12|TRBJ1-2|TRBV28
CASTGTNYGYTF
>15|TRBJ2-5|TRBV4-2
CASSQARDTQETQYF
>16|TRBJ2-2|TRBV7-2
CASSLYGQGLGGELFF
>13|TRBJ1-2|TRBV30
CAWRGQGSHGYTF
>13|TRBJ1-6|TRBV4-3
CASSPTLGSPLHF
>13|TRBJ1-1|TRBV14
CASSDGLNTEAFF
>16|TRBJ2-2|TRBV6-6
CASSYGTLAATGELFF
>16|TRBJ2-2|TRBV6-6
CASRSSGGANTGELFF
>13|TRBJ2-2|TRBV9
CASSVLAAGELFF
>14|TRBJ1-6|TRBV7-2
CASSPTGGYSPLHF
>13|TRBJ1-1|TRBV19
CASSIGGNTEAFF